Shown below are 21 T cell receptor beta chains from a single sample sequenced in a study of control samples from healthy donors and cancer patients. Some clones are missing from TCRdb's copy, which holds only in-frame ones; the method was immunoSEQ multiplex PCR. The sample carries 30,000 to 40,000 clones, approximately 93% recorded once. The sample was PBMCs. The source of these receptors is a man aged 35 to 55 with colorectal cancer.

The chain uses TRBV19 and TRBJ2-2; maybe TRBD2 (5 bases). The CDR3 loop spans 16 amino acids. Germline CDR1 LNHDA, CDR2 SQIVND (reference sequence). V lost 6 bases to trimming and J lost 1 base, with 15 bases between them. The CDR3 spells CASRPEGRGNTGELFF. CDR3 coding DNA: TGTGCCAGTAGGCCTGAGGGCCGGGGGAACACCGGGGAGCTGTTTTTT.

The V gene is TRBV5-1, the J gene TRBJ1-2; D unresolved. V was clipped by 2 bases and J by 1 base, with 9 bases between them. The CDR3 length is 14 residues. The germline V gene encodes CDR1 SGHRS and CDR2 YFSETQ. DNA for the CDR3: TGCGCCAGCAGCTTAAACAGTTTTAACTATGGCTACACCTTC. This gives the protein CASSLNSFNYGYTF.

The gene calls are TRBV7-2 and TRBJ1-1; 10 bases map to TRBD1. V shed 4 bases, J shed 5 bases, and the junction held 4 bases outside the gene matches. CDR1 is SGHTA and CDR2 is FQGNSA in the germline V gene. This CDR3 comprises 14 residues. CDR3 coding DNA: TGTGCCAGCAGCTCGACAGGGGGCGTTACTGAAGCTTTCTTT. Its protein product is CASSSTGGVTEAFF.

This chain uses TRBV20-1 with TRBJ1-3; D remains ambiguous. Germline CDR1 DFQATT, CDR2 SNEGSKA (reference sequence). With 3 bases removed from V and 3 bases from J, the gap between germline ends came to 15 bases. CDR3 length: 15 amino acids. This CDR3 is CSASKPGVFGNTIYF. CDR3 sequence (DNA): TGCAGTGCTAGTAAACCGGGCGTCTTTGGAAACACCATATATTTT.

V gene TRBV4-2 combines with J gene TRBJ1-5, with D perhaps matching TRBD1 (5 bases). V lost 6 bases and J 5 bases, leaving 17 bases between the germline ends. Per the germline V gene, CDR1 is LGHNA and CDR2 is YNFKEQ. CDR3 length equals 15 residues. This CDR3 reads CASSPGEQVDQPQHF. The CDR3 DNA follows: TGTGCCAGCAGTCCCGGTGAACAGGTAGATCAGCCCCAGCATTTT.

The J gene is TRBJ1-3, the V gene TRBV7-2, with D hard to call. Per the germline V gene, CDR1 is SGHTA and CDR2 is FQGNSA. This CDR3 region has 12 residues. The V end was cut by 6 bases, the J end by 4 bases, with 7 bases between. CDR3 in amino acids: CASRGFGNTIYF. CDR3 DNA: TGTGCCAGCAGGGGTTTCGGAAACACCATATATTTT.

This chain links TRBV6-2 or TRBV6-3 with TRBJ2-3; D unresolved. Germline loops: CDR1 MNHEY, CDR2 SVGEGT. This CDR3 spans 11 amino acids. V lost 6 bases, J lost 3 bases, and 4 bases lay in between. The CDR3 DNA reads as TGTGCCAGCAGCACAACAGATACGCAGTATTTT. This gives the protein CASSTTDTQYF.

This sequence joins TRBV3-1 (or the pseudogene TRBV3-2) and TRBJ2-2, with 10 bases matching TRBD1. J gave up 4 bases and V 5 bases, and 1 base lay outside the gene matches. Germline lookup yields CDR1 LGHDT and CDR2 YNNKEL (reference sequence). The CDR3 runs to 14 residues. The CDR3 loop reads CASSGQGGTGELFF. In nucleotides, the CDR3 is TGTGCCAGCAGCGGACAGGGGGGCACCGGGGAGCTGTTTTTT.

The V and J genes are TRBV11-3 and TRBJ1-1; D perhaps matches TRBD1 (5 bases). The CDR3 has 13 residues. Germline CDR1 is SGHNT and CDR2 is YENEEA. The germline V and J ends were trimmed by 2 bases and 4 bases, with 8 bases remaining between them. CDR3: CASSLPGSTEAFF. The DNA of the CDR3 is TGTGCCAGCAGCTTACCAGGGTCCACTGAAGCTTTCTTT.

The rearrangement links TRBV27 to TRBJ1-5; a possible D gene is TRBD1 (6 bases). V was cut by 6 bases and J by 0 bases, with 18 bases left in between. Germline-derived CDR1 and CDR2 are MNHEY and SMNVEV (reference sequence). The CDR3 runs 17 residues. CDR3 sequence (DNA): TGTGCCAGCAGCCGTAGTGCGGGGACATCTAGCAATCAGCCCCAGCATTTT. Its translation: CASSRSAGTSSNQPQHF.

This clone was observed once. The V gene is TRBV13, the J gene TRBJ2-3; the match to TRBD2 covers 9 bases. The ends lost 1 base at V and 2 bases at J; junction bases unmatched: 4. Germline CDR1 PRHDT, CDR2 FYEKMQ (reference sequence). The CDR3 totals 16 residues. CDR3 residues: CASSLAAGGFTDTQYF. The CDR3 DNA is TGTGCCAGCAGCTTAGCAGCGGGGGGCTTCACAGATACGCAGTATTTT. The variable domain in full, with the rest retrieved from reference TRBV13 and TRBJ2-3, is AAGVIQSPRHLIKEKRETATLKCYPIPRHDTVYWYQQGPGQDPQFLISFYEKMQSDKGSIPDRFSAQQFSDYHSELNMSSLELGDSALYFCASSLAAGGFTDTQYFGPGTRLTVL.

The rearrangement links TRBV4-3 to TRBJ2-7; perhaps D is TRBD1 or TRBD2 (5 bases each). The germline V and J ends were trimmed by 4 bases and 7 bases, with 14 bases remaining between them. This CDR3 has 13 amino acids. CDR1 is LGHNA, CDR2 YSLEER, per germline. The CDR3 spells CASSPEGWEEQYF. The CDR3 DNA reads TGCGCCAGCAGCCCCGAGGGGTGGGAGGAGCAGTACTTC.

The chain has TRBV5-1 and TRBJ2-7; no clear D. Trimming took off 0 bases at V and 0 bases at J, with 7 bases between the two ends. Looked up from germline, CDR1 is SGHRS and CDR2 is YFSETQ. The CDR3 consists of 14 residues. This chain's CDR3 is CASSLVGSSYEQYF. The DNA for the CDR3 is TGCGCCAGCAGCTTGGTCGGCAGCTCCTACGAGCAGTACTTC.

The chain links TRBV2 to TRBJ1-5, with D tentatively TRBD1 (6 bases). This CDR3 has 17 residues. V gave up 3 bases and J gave up 6 bases, with 21 bases separating them. Germline V lookup: CDR1 SNHLY, CDR2 FYNNEI. CDR3 loop: CASSDVWLDGGVQPQHF. The DNA of the CDR3 is TGTGCCAGCAGTGATGTATGGCTGGATGGGGGCGTTCAGCCCCAGCATTTT.

The V gene is TRBV6-5, the J gene TRBJ2-1, with D unclear. V was pared by 0 bases and J by 5 bases, with 5 bases between. The CDR3 contains 13 residues. In germline, CDR1 is MNHEY, CDR2 SVGAGI. Here the CDR3 DNA reads TGTGCCAGCAGTTACTCAACGGACAATGAGCAGTTCTTC. Residues: CASSYSTDNEQFF.

This clone has only one observation. The rearrangement links TRBV6-5 to TRBJ1-2, with 7 bases fitting TRBD1. The V gene's germline CDR1 is MNHEY and CDR2 SVGAGI. This CDR3 is 15 amino acids long. J lost 4 bases, V lost 7 bases, and 12 bases had no gene match. The DNA of the CDR3 is TGTGCCAGCAAGAACGAGGGGGCGGCTGGCTATGGCTACACCTTC. Its translation: CASKNEGAAGYGYTF.

The chain uses TRBV11-2 and TRBJ2-2, with TRBD1 as a possible D gene (5 bases). Germline V lookup: CDR1 SGHAT, CDR2 FQNNGV. The CDR3 length is 18 residues. The V gene lost 5 bases and the J gene lost 4 bases, with 23 bases spanning the gap. The CDR3 nucleotides read TGTGCCAGCAGCCCCCGGCCCTCGCAGGGTCGGATCACCGGGGAGCTGTTTTTT. Translating it yields CASSPRPSQGRITGELFF.

As for this clone: The sample has other DNA sequences that encode this CDR3 too. The chain has TRBV5-6 and TRBJ1-4; 8 bases align to TRBD1. V was clipped by 5 bases and J by 4 bases; unmatched bases: 10. The germline V gene encodes CDR1 SGHDT and CDR2 YYEEEE. The CDR3 length is 16 residues. CDR3 coding DNA: TGTGCCAGCAGTTTGAGGACAGGGAGAGATAATGAAAAACTGTTTTTT. It codes for CASSLRTGRDNEKLFF.

This chain uses TRBV12-3 or TRBV12-4 with TRBJ1-3; perhaps TRBD1 as D (5 bases). Trimming stripped 7 bases from V and 2 bases from J, with 9 bases between. CDR3 length: 13 amino acids. CDR3 sequence reads: CASKRGAGNTIYF. DNA for the CDR3: TGTGCCAGCAAGCGGGGGGCTGGAAACACCATATATTTT.

The V call is TRBV5-1, the J call TRBJ1-2, with D possibly TRBD1 on 5 matching bases. Germline-derived CDR1 and CDR2 are SGHRS and YFSETQ. The CDR3 contains 15 residues. V was shortened by 3 bases and J by 4 bases, with 16 bases between the two germline ends. The CDR3 sequence is CASSWGQTSSYGYTF. The CDR3 nucleotides are TGCGCCAGCAGCTGGGGCCAGACCTCGTCCTATGGCTACACCTTC.

This sequence joins TRBV4-1 and TRBJ2-3, with 9 bases aligning to TRBD2. The V and J ends lost 2 bases and 3 bases, in that order; junction bases with no gene match: 6. The CDR3 totals 16 residues. Germline loops: CDR1 MGHRA, CDR2 YSYEKL. Written as DNA, the CDR3 is TGCGCCAGCAGCCAACAAGGCGGGGGGGCGACAGATACGCAGTATTTT. It encodes CASSQQGGGATDTQYF.